A single sample gave rise to the 32 T cell receptor beta chains below, sequenced in a study of shared clonotypes between healthy human individuals (TCRdb year 2020). The library was produced with the immunoSEQ multiplex PCR assay. Drawn from immuneACCESS, this table holds only the in-frame rearrangements with V and J called that TCRdb kept. Clones are partly lost; checked studies trace under half to an unresolved V gene and leave the rest unexplained. The table for this sample lists more than 2,000,000 clones; approximately 90% of them were counted only once. 0.11% to 0.15% of the sample goes to the ten largest clones. Material: naive CD4+ T cells sorted from blood. The cell subset or site label here, explained by the study, means: CD45RA+ positively selected. The source of these receptors is a man between 18 and 29 years old in good health.

CDR3 region: CASSPSGTGNNEQFF. The CDR3 DNA reads TGTGCCAGCTCACCCTCCGGGACAGGGAATAATGAGCAGTTCTTC. The V gene is TRBV18, the J gene TRBJ2-1; 9 bases fit TRBD1. This CDR3 has 15 amino acids. Germline V gene data show CDR1 as KGHSH and CDR2 as LQKENI. With 3 bases clipped from V and 7 bases from J, the junction kept 7 bases outside the gene matches.

This sequence joins TRBV19 and TRBJ2-3, with 7 bases matching TRBD1. This CDR3 has 14 amino acids. The germline V gene encodes CDR1 LNHDA and CDR2 SQIVND (reference sequence). The ends lost 5 bases at V and 1 base at J; junction bases unmatched: 3. The CDR3 nucleotides are TGTGCCAGTAGTTATGACAGGGGCACAGATACGCAGTATTTT. Amino acids: CASSYDRGTDTQYF.

The genes are TRBV5-1 and TRBJ2-2, with TRBD2 matching 7 bases. J was trimmed by 1 base and V by 4 bases; bases with no gene match: 4. Germline V gene sequence: CDR1 SGHRS, CDR2 YFSETQ. The CDR3 is made up of 15 amino acids. CDR3 protein: CASSTGLGNTGELFF. The CDR3 nucleotides are TGCGCCAGCAGCACCGGACTAGGGAACACCGGGGAGCTGTTTTTT.

This clone was seen a handful of times. The genes are TRBV19 and TRBJ1-1, with 9 bases identical to TRBD1. Germline-derived CDR1 and CDR2 are LNHDA and SQIVND (reference sequence). The length of the CDR3 is 15 residues. V shed 3 bases, J shed 3 bases, and the junction held 5 bases outside the gene matches. The CDR3 reads CASSIPDRGDTEAFF. Here the CDR3 DNA reads TGTGCCAGTAGTATCCCGGACAGGGGAGACACTGAAGCTTTCTTT.

This chain links TRBV9 with TRBJ2-7; 9 nucleotides agree with TRBD1. The CDR3 consists of 16 residues. V trimming: 4 bases; J trimming: 1 base; junction bases outside the gene matches: 9. The germline V gene encodes CDR1 SGDLS and CDR2 YYNGEE. The CDR3, as DNA: TGTGCCAGCAGCCCTACCGGACAGGGGATATCCTACGAGCAGTACTTC. Amino acids: CASSPTGQGISYEQYF.

The gene calls are TRBV29-1 and TRBJ2-3; 9 nucleotides line up with TRBD2. Germline V gene sequence: CDR1 SQVTM, CDR2 ANQGSEA. There are 15 residues in the CDR3. V trimming: 3 bases; J trimming: 3 bases; junction bases outside the gene matches: 7. The CDR3 region is CSVDGASGVTDTQYF. CDR3 in DNA: TGCAGCGTTGACGGGGCTAGCGGGGTGACAGATACGCAGTATTTT.

In its sample, this clone was seen once. V is TRBV7-2 and J is TRBJ2-1; 11 bases match TRBD1. The CDR3 is 15 residues long. Germline V lookup: CDR1 SGHTA, CDR2 FQGNSA. The junction had 4 bases not matched to a gene; V was cut back by 5 bases and J by 4 bases. This CDR3 is CASSRGQGDYNEQFF. The CDR3 bases are TGTGCCAGCAGCAGGGGACAGGGGGATTACAATGAGCAGTTCTTC.

This clone occurred a few times. The chain joins TRBV6-6 to TRBJ1-5, with 7 bases aligning to TRBD1. The CDR3 contains 14 residues. The V segment lost 2 bases and the J segment 5 bases; nucleotides outside the gene matches: 3. The germline CDR1 and CDR2 sequences are MNHNY and SVGAGI (reference sequence). The DNA of the CDR3 is TGTGCCAGCAGTTACGGTACAGGGGATCAGCCCCAGCATTTT. This translates into CASSYGTGDQPQHF.

This rearrangement joins TRBV11-2 to TRBJ1-3, with D perhaps TRBD1 (6 bases). The CDR3 runs to 16 residues. Per germline, CDR1 SGHAT and CDR2 FQNNGV. Trimming removed 2 bases from V and 0 bases from J, with 11 bases in between. CDR3 sequence: CASSLTAGASGNTIYF. CDR3 in DNA: TGTGCCAGCAGCTTAACTGCGGGGGCCTCTGGAAACACCATATATTTT. The full variable domain, rest sourced from reference TRBV11-2 and TRBJ1-3, is EAGVAQSPRYKIIEKRQSVAFWCNPISGHATLYWYQQILGQGPKLLIQFQNNGVVDDSQLPKDRFSAERLKGVDSTLKIQPAKLEDSAVYLCASSLTAGASGNTIYFGEGSWLTVV.

J is TRBJ2-7 and V is TRBV4-1, with 9 bases aligning to TRBD1. The germline gives CDR1 MGHRA, CDR2 YSYEKL. Trimming cost V 3 bases and J 2 bases; bases outside gene matches: 8. This CDR3 is 16 amino acids long. CDR3 protein: CASSHPLGDRAYEQYF. In DNA form, the CDR3 reads TGCGCCAGCAGCCATCCCCTGGGGGACAGGGCCTACGAGCAGTACTTC.

Concerning this clone: Distinct nucleotide sequences in the sample also encode this CDR3. This sequence joins TRBV10-3 and TRBJ2-5; D possibly corresponds to TRBD1 (6 bases). The germline V and J ends were trimmed by 6 bases and 2 bases, with 10 bases remaining between them. The CDR3 loop spans 13 amino acids. Germline-derived CDR1 and CDR2 are ENHRY and SYGVKD. DNA of the CDR3: TGTGCCATCAGGGTAACAGGGCAAGAGACCCAGTACTTC. Translating gives CAIRVTGQETQYF.

The rearrangement uses TRBV30 and TRBJ1-3, with D possibly TRBD1 on 6 matching bases. The CDR3 length is 13 residues. Trimming cost V 5 bases and J 5 bases, with 13 bases left between them. Germline V gene sequence: CDR1 GTSNPN, CDR2 SVGIG (reference sequence). The CDR3 protein is CAWGPGERNTIYF. The CDR3 DNA reads as TGTGCCTGGGGACCAGGGGAAAGAAACACCATATATTTT.

This clone was seen a single time. The V call is TRBV11-2, the J call TRBJ2-5; D tentatively reads TRBD1 or TRBD2 (7 bases each). Trimming left V 8 bases short and J 5 bases short, with 21 bases between. CDR3 length: 15 amino acids. CDR1 and CDR2 from the germline V gene are SGHAT and FQNNGV. This chain's CDR3 is CASRTPGGGRETQYF. The CDR3, as DNA: TGTGCCAGCCGCACCCCAGGGGGGGGCCGGGAGACCCAGTACTTC.

The chain combines TRBV19 with TRBJ2-2; D uncertain. With 4 bases removed from V and 9 bases from J, the gap between germline ends came to 6 bases. Germline V CDR1 and CDR2: LNHDA, SQIVND (reference sequence). The CDR3 runs 11 residues. The CDR3 region has the DNA TGTGCCAGTAGTACAAGGTGGGAGCTGTTTTTT. Translation gives CASSTRWELFF.

The chain is built from TRBV7-3 and TRBJ2-1, with TRBD1 matching 11 bases. This CDR3 region has 15 residues. V gave up 4 bases and J gave up 6 bases; unmatched junction bases: 5. Germline V lookup: CDR1 SGHTA, CDR2 FQGTGA. The CDR3: CASSSPDRGLNEQFF. The CDR3 DNA reads TGTGCCAGCAGCTCTCCGGACAGGGGGCTCAATGAGCAGTTCTTC.

V is TRBV19 and J is TRBJ2-7; tentatively, D is TRBD1 (6 bases). Trimming removed 4 bases from V and 2 bases from J, with 9 bases in between. Looked up from germline, CDR1 is LNHDA and CDR2 is SQIVND (reference sequence). The CDR3 runs to 13 residues. CDR3 loop: CASSKSGAYEQYF. In DNA form, the CDR3 reads TGTGCCAGTAGTAAATCAGGGGCCTACGAGCAGTACTTC.

This clone was counted only a few times. CDR3 nucleotide sequence: TGTGCCAGCAGTCATGGACAGGCCTATGGCTACACCTTC. Protein product: CASSHGQAYGYTF. This chain uses TRBV11-2 with TRBJ1-2, with 7 nucleotides matching TRBD1. V lost 6 bases to trimming and J lost 4 bases; unmatched junction nucleotides: 5. This CDR3 is built from 13 residues. From germline, CDR1 is SGHAT and CDR2 FQNNGV.

The chain combines TRBV19 with TRBJ2-2; 7 bases align to TRBD1. Germline V gene lookup returns CDR1 LNHDA and CDR2 SQIVND (reference sequence). V lost 6 bases and J lost 0; bases outside the gene matches: 7. The CDR3 extends over 16 amino acids. CDR3 nucleotide sequence: TGTGCCAGTAGCGGTACCGGGACAGCGAACACCGGGGAGCTGTTTTTT. Its protein is CASSGTGTANTGELFF.

The chain recombines TRBV6-5 with TRBJ2-7; D perhaps matches TRBD2 (5 bases). V dropped 2 bases and J dropped 4 bases, with 15 bases sitting between them. Germline loops: CDR1 MNHEY, CDR2 SVGAGI. The CDR3 is 15 residues long. The CDR3 sequence: CASSYDGSVGYEQYF. The CDR3 DNA follows: TGTGCCAGCAGTTACGATGGTAGCGTTGGTTACGAGCAGTACTTC.

This clone was observed once. The chain couples TRBV19 to TRBJ2-1; perhaps TRBD1 as D (6 bases). Germline loops: CDR1 LNHDA, CDR2 SQIVND (reference sequence). Trimming shortened V by 6 bases and J by 5 bases, and 11 bases separated the two germline ends. The CDR3 sequence is 13 residues long. The CDR3 spells CASRLTGNNEQFF. DNA of the CDR3: TGTGCCAGTAGACTGACAGGCAACAATGAGCAGTTCTTC.

This clone was detected only a few times. V gene TRBV30 combines with J gene TRBJ1-5, with D maybe TRBD1 (5 bases). Germline assignment: CDR1 GTSNPN and CDR2 SVGIG (reference sequence). V dropped 5 bases and J dropped 2 bases, with 16 bases sitting between them. This CDR3 contains 15 residues. Here the CDR3 reads CAWASGLGGNQPQHF. The CDR3 DNA follows: TGTGCCTGGGCATCAGGACTAGGGGGCAATCAGCCCCAGCATTTT.

CDR3 sequence: CASSPGAQETQYF. The CDR3 DNA follows: TGTGCCAGCAGCCCAGGGGCCCAAGAGACCCAGTACTTC. The genes are TRBV5-5 and TRBJ2-5, with TRBD1 as a possible D gene (6 bases). This CDR3 is built from 13 residues. The germline CDR1 and CDR2 sequences are SGHKS and YYEKEE (reference sequence). Trimming cost V 4 bases and J 1 base, with 8 bases left between them.

This sequence joins TRBV5-4 and TRBJ1-2, with 10 bases that match TRBD1. Germline CDR1 is SGHNT and CDR2 is YYREEE (reference sequence). The CDR3 totals 13 residues. V was clipped by 4 bases and J by 8 bases; unmatched bases: 5. Here the CDR3 reads CASSTTGGSGYTF. In DNA form, the CDR3 reads TGTGCCAGCAGCACGACAGGGGGCTCGGGCTACACCTTC.

The chain uses TRBV5-8 and TRBJ1-1, with D tentatively TRBD1 (5 bases). This CDR3 is 16 amino acids long. Germline CDR1 is SGHTS and CDR2 is YDEGEE. Trimming pared 0 bases from V and 4 bases from J, leaving 16 bases between. DNA for the CDR3: TGTGCCAGCAGCTTGGCGGGGACTAGGATTGGCACTGAAGCTTTCTTT. Translated: CASSLAGTRIGTEAFF.

About this clone: Within the sample, other DNA sequences also encode this same CDR3. This sequence joins TRBV19 and TRBJ2-5; 11 bases line up with TRBD1. Trimming cost V 5 bases and J 5 bases; bases outside gene matches: 4. From germline, CDR1 is LNHDA and CDR2 SQIVND (reference sequence). CDR3 length: 14 amino acids. The CDR3 protein is CASSAGTGGETQYF. CDR3 nucleotide sequence: TGTGCCAGTAGTGCCGGGACAGGGGGGGAGACCCAGTACTTC.

The rearrangement uses TRBV5-1 and TRBJ2-1; D is undetermined. CDR1 SGHRS and CDR2 YFSETQ come from the germline V gene. The V gene lost 0 bases and the J gene lost 3 bases, with 10 bases spanning the gap. The CDR3 has 15 residues. The CDR3 is CASSLATSNYNEQFF. CDR3 in DNA: TGCGCCAGCAGCTTGGCCACTTCTAACTACAATGAGCAGTTCTTC.

The chain couples TRBV4-2 to TRBJ2-3, with 7 bases fitting TRBD2. This CDR3 contains 14 residues. V lost 3 bases to trimming and J lost 4 bases; unmatched junction nucleotides: 4. Looked up from germline, CDR1 is LGHNA and CDR2 is YNFKEQ. CDR3 in DNA: TGTGCCAGCAGCCATCTAGCGGCCCCAGATACGCAGTATTTT. As protein: CASSHLAAPDTQYF.

This chain joins TRBV5-1 and TRBJ2-1, with 13 bases matching TRBD2. Germline CDR1 reads SGHRS; CDR2 reads YFSETQ. V trimming: 5 bases; J trimming: 10 bases; junction bases outside the gene matches: 3. The CDR3 spans 13 residues. CDR3 amino acids: CASRTSGRSEQFF. CDR3 in DNA: TGCGCCAGCAGGACTAGCGGGAGGAGCGAGCAGTTCTTC.

The rearrangement uses TRBV4-3 and TRBJ2-1, with D possibly being TRBD1 (5 bases). The length of the CDR3 is 16 residues. CDR1 and CDR2 from the germline V gene are LGHNA and YSLEER. Trimming took 4 bases from V and 2 from J, leaving 15 bases between them. The CDR3 nucleotides read TGCGCCAGCAGCCCTTCGACAGCTGAAACCTACAATGAGCAGTTCTTC. This translates into CASSPSTAETYNEQFF.

The genes are TRBV5-4 and TRBJ2-3, with a weak D call TRBD2 (6 bases). The germline V gene encodes CDR1 SGHNT and CDR2 YYREEE (reference sequence). V was shortened by 1 base and J by 6 bases, with 12 bases between the two germline ends. The CDR3 has 14 residues. DNA for the CDR3: TGTGCCAGCAGCTTGCCTAGTGGGGGGGATACGCAGTATTTT. Translation gives CASSLPSGGDTQYF.

This chain links TRBV18 with TRBJ1-6; no firm D call. The ends were cut back, 3 bases at V and 8 bases at J, with 14 bases in the middle. Germline CDR1 KGHSH, CDR2 LQKENI. The CDR3 consists of 15 residues. CDR3 sequence: CASSPLGSADSPLHF. As DNA, the CDR3 is TGTGCCAGCTCACCGCTAGGTTCCGCGGATTCACCCCTCCACTTT. Filled out from reference TRBV18 and TRBJ1-6, the complete variable domain reads NAGVMQNPRHLVRRRGQEARLRCSPMKGHSHVYWYRQLPEEGLKFMVYLQKENIIDESGMPKERFSAEFPKEGPSILRIQQVVRGDSAAYFCASSPLGSADSPLHFGNGTRLTVT.

The genes are TRBV19 and TRBJ2-4; TRBD1 matches at 7 bases. The V and J ends lost 1 base and 0 bases, in that order; junction bases with no gene match: 12. The length of the CDR3 is 19 residues. Germline V gene sequence: CDR1 LNHDA, CDR2 SQIVND (reference sequence). CDR3: CASSIAGTEVSIAKNIQYF. The CDR3 coding sequence is TGTGCCAGTAGTATAGCGGGGACAGAGGTGTCTATAGCCAAAAACATTCAGTACTTC.